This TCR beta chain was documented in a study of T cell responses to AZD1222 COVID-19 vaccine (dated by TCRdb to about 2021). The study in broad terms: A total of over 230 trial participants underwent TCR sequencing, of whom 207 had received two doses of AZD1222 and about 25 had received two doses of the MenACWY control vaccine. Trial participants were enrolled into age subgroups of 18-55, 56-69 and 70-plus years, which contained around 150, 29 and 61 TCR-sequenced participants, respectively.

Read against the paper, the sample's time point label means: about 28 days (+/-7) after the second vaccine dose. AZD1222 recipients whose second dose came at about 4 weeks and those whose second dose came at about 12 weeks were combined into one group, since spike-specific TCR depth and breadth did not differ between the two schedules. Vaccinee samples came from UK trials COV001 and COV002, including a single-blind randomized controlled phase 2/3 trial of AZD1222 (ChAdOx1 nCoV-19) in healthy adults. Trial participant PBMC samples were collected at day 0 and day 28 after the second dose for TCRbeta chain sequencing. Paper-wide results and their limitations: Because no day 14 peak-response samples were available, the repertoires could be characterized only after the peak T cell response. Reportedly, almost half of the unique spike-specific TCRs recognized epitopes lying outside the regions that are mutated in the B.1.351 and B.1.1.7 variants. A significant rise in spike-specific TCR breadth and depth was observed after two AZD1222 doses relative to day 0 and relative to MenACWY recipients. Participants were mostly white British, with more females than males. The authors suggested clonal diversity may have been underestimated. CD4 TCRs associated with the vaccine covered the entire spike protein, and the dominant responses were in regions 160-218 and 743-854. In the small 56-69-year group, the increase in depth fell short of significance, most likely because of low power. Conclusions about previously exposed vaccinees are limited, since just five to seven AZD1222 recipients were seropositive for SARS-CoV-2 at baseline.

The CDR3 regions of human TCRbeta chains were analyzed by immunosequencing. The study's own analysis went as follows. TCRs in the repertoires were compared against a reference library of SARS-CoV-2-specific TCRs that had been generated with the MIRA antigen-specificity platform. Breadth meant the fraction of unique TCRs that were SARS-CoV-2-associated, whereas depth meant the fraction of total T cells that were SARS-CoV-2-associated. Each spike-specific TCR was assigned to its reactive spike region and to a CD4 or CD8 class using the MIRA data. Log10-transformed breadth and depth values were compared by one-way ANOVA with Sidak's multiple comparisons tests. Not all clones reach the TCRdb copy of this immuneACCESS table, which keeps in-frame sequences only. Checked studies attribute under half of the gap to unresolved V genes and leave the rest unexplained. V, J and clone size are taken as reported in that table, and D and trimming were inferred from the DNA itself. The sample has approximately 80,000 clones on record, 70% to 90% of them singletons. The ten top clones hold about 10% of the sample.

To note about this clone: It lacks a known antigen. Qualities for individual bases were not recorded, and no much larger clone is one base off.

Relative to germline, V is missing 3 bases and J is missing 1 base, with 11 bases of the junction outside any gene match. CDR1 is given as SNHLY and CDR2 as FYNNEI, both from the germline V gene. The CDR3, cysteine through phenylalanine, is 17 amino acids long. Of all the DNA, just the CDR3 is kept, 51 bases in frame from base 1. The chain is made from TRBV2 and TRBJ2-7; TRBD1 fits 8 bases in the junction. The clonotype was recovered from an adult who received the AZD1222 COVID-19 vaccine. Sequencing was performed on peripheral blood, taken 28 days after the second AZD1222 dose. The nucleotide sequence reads TGTGCCAGCAGTGAGGGCCCCGGGACAGGTGGTTCCTACGAGCAGTACTTC. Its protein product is CASSEGPGTGGSYEQYF.